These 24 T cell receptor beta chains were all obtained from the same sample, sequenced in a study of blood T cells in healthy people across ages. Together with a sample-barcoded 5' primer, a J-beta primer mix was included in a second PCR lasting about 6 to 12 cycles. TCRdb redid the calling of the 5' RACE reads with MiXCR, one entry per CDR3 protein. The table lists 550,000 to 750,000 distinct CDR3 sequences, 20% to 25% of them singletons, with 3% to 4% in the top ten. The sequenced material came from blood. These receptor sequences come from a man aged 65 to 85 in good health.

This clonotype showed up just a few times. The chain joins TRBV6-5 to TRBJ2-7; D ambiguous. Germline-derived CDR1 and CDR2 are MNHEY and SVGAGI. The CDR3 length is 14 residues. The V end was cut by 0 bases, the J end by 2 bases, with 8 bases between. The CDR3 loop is CASSYSVPAYEQYF. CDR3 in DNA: TGTGCCAGCAGTTACTCGGTTCCGGCCTACGAGCAGTACTTC.

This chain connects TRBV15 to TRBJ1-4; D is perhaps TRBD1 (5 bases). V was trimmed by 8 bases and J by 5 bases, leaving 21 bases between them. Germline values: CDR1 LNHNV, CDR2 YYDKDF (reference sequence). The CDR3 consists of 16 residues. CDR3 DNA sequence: TGTGCCACCGAGGGACGGGTTGCCTGGGGGAATGAAAAACTGTTTTTT. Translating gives CATEGRVAWGNEKLFF.

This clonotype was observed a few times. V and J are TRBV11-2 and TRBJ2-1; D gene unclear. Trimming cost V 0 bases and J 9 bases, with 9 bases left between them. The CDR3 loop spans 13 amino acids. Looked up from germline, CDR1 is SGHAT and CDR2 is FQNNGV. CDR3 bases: TGTGCCAGCAGCTTAGAGCCCCTCGGTGAGCAGTTCTTC. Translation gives CASSLEPLGEQFF.

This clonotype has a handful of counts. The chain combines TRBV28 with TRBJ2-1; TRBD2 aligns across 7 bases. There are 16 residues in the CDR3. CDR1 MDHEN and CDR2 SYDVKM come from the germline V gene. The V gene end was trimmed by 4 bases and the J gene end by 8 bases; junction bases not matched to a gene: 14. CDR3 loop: CASSYRGSGFVDEQFF. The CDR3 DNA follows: TGTGCCAGCAGTTACCGGGGTAGCGGGTTTGTCGATGAGCAGTTCTTC.

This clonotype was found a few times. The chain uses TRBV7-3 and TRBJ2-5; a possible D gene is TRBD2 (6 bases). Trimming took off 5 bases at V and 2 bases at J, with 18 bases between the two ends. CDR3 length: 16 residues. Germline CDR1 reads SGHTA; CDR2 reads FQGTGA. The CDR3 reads CASSPTGLELQETQYF. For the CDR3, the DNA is TGTGCCAGCAGCCCCACGGGACTGGAACTACAAGAGACCCAGTACTTC.

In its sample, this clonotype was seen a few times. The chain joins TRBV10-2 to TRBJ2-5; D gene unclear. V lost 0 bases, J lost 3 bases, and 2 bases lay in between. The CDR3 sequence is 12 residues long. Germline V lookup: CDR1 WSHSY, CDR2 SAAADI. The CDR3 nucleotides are TGCGCCAGCAGTGAGTCCGAAGAGACCCAGTACTTC. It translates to CASSESEETQYF.

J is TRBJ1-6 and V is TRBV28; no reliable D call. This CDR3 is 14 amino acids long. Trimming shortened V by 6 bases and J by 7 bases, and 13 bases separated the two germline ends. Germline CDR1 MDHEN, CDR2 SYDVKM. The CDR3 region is CASSPGLLNSPLHF. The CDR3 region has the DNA TGTGCCAGCAGCCCAGGACTCCTGAATTCACCCCTCCACTTT.

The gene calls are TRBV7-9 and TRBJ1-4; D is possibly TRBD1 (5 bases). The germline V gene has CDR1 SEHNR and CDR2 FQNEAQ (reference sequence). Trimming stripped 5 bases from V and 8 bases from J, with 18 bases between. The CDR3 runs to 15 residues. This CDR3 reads CASSQLGVSGEKLFF. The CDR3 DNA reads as TGTGCCAGCAGCCAATTGGGGGTATCTGGAGAAAAACTGTTTTTT. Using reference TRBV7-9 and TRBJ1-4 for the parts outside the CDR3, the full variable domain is DTGVSQNPRHKITKRGQNVTFRCDPISEHNRLYWYRQTLGQGPEFLTYFQNEAQLEKSRLLSDRFSAERPKGSFSTLEIQRTEQGDSAMYLCASSQLGVSGEKLFFGSGTQLSVL.

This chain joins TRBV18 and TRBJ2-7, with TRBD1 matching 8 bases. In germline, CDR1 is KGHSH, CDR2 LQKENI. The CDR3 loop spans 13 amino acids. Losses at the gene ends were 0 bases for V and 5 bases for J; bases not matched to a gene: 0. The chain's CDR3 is CASSPPTGDEQYF. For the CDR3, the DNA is TGTGCCAGCTCACCACCGACAGGGGACGAGCAGTACTTC.

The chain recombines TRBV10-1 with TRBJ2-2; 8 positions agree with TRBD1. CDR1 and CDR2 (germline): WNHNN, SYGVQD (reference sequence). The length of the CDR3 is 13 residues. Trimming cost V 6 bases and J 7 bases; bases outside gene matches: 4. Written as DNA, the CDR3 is TGCGCCAGCAGGGACAGGGAGAGCGGGGAGCTGTTTTTT. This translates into CASRDRESGELFF.

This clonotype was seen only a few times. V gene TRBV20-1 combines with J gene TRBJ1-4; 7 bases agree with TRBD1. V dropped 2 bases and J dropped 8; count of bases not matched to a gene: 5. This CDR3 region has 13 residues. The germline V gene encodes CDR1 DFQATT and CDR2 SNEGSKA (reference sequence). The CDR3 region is CSARNRGGEKLFF. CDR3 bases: TGCAGTGCTAGAAACAGGGGAGGGGAAAAACTGTTTTTT.

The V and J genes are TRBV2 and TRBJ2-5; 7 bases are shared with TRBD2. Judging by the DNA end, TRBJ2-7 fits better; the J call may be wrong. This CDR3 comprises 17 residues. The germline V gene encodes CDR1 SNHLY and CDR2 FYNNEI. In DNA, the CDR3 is TGTGCCAGCAGTGTGTCAGCTAGCGGAGGGGTTATCTACGAGCAGTACTTC. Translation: CASSVSASGGVIYEQYF.

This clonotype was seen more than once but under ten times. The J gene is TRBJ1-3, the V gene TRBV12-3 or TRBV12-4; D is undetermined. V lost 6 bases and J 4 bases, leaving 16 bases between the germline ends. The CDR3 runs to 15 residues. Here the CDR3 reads CASSLLRGTGNTIYF. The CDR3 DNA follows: TGTGCCAGCAGCCTCCTACGGGGAACAGGAAACACCATATATTTT.

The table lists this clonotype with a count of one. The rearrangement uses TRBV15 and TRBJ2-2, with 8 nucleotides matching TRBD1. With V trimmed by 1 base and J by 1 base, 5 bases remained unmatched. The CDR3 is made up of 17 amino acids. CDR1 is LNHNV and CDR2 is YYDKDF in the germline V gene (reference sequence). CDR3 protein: CATSRGTGTGNTGELFF. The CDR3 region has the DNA TGTGCCACCAGCAGAGGAACCGGGACAGGGAACACCGGGGAGCTGTTTTTT.

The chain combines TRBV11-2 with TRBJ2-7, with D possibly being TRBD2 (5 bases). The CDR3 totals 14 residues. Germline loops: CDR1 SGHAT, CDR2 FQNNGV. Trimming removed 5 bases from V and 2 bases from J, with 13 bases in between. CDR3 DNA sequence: TGTGCCAGCAGCCTGCCGGGGAAGACCTACGAGCAGTACTTC. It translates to CASSLPGKTYEQYF.

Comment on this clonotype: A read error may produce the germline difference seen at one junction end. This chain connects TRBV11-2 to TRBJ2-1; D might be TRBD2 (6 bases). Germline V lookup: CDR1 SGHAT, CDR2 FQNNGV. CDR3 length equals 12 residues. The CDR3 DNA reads TGTGCCAGCAGCTTACAGGAGGGGACCCGGTACTTC. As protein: CASSLQEGTRYF. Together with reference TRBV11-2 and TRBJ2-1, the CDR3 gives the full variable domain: EAGVAQSPRYKIIEKRQSVAFWCNPISGHATLYWYQQILGQGPKLLIQFQNNGVVDDSQLPKDRFSAERLKGVDSTLKIQPAKLEDSAVYLCASSLQEGTRYFGPGTRLTVL.

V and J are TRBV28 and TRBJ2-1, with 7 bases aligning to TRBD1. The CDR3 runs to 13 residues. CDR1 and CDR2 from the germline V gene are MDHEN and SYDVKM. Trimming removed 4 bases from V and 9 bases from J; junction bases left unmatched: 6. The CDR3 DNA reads TGTGCCAGCAGTTCCCGACAGGGCAGTGAGCAGTTCTTC. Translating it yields CASSSRQGSEQFF. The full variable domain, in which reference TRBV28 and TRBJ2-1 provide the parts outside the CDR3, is DVKVTQSSRYLVKRTGEKVFLECVQDMDHENMFWYRQDPGLGLRLIYFSYDVKMKEKGDIPEGYSVSREKKERFSLILESASTNQTSMYLCASSSRQGSEQFFGPGTRLTVL.

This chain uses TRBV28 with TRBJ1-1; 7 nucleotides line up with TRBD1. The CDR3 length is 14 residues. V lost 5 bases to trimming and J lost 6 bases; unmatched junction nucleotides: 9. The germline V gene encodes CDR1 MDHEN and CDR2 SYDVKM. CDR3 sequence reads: CASSGRGRVPEAFF. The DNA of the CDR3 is TGTGCCAGCAGTGGTAGGGGGCGCGTTCCTGAAGCTTTCTTT.

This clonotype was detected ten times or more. DNA for the CDR3: TGTGCCAGTGGAGCGAAGAGGGAACAAGAGACCCAGTACTTC. Its translation: CASGAKREQETQYF. The chain combines TRBV6-4 with TRBJ2-5; D possibly corresponds to TRBD2 (5 bases). This CDR3 has 14 residues. V was shortened by 9 bases and J by 2 bases, with 16 bases between the two germline ends. Germline CDR1 is MRHNA and CDR2 is SNTAGT.

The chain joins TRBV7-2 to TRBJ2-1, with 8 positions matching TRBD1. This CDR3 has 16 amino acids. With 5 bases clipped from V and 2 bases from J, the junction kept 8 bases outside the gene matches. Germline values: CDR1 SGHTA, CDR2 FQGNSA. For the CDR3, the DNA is TGTGCCAGCAGCCTTACAGGGGGGAAGACCTACAATGAGCAGTTCTTC. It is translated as CASSLTGGKTYNEQFF.

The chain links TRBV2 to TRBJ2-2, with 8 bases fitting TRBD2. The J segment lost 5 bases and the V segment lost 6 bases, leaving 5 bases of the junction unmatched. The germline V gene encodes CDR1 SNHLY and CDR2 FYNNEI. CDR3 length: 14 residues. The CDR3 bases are TGTGCCAGCAGGGCGGGAGGTCGGACCGGGGAGCTGTTTTTT. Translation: CASRAGGRTGELFF.

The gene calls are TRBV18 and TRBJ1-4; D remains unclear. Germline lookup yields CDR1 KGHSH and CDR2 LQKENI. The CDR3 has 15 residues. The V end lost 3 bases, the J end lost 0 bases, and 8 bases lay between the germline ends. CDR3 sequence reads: CASSPTRSTNEKLFF. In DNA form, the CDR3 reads TGTGCCAGCTCACCGACCCGATCAACTAATGAAAAACTGTTTTTT.

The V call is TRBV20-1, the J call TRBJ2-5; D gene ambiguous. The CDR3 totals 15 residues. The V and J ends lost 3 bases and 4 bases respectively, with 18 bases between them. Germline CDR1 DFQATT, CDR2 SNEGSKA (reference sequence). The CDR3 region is CSARDGGRDRETQYF. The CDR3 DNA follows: TGCAGTGCTAGGGACGGTGGCAGAGATAGAGAGACCCAGTACTTC.

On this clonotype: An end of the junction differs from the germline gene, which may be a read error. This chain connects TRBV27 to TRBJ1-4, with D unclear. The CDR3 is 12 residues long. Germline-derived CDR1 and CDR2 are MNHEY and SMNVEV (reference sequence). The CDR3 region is CASSLQCPHRRF. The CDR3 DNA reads TGTGCCAGCAGTTTACAATGTCCTCATCGGCGTTTT.